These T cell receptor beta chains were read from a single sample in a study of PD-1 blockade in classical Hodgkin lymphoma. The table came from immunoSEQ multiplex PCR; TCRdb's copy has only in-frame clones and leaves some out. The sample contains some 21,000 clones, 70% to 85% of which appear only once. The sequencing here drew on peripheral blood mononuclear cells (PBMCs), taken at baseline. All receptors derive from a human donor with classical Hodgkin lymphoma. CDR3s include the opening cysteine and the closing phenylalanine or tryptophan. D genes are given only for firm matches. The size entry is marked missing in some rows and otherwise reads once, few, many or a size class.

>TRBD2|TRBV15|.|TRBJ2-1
CATSRGLAGVYNEQFF
TGTGCCACCAGCAGAGGGCTAGCGGGAGTATACAATGAGCAGTTCTTC
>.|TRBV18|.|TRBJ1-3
CASSPYSGVSGNTIYF
TGTGCCAGCTCACCGTATTCAGGGGTCTCTGGAAACACCATATATTTT
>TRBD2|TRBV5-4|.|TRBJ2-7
CASSLVLAGVGEQYF
TGTGCCAGCAGCTTGGTTCTAGCGGGAGTCGGCGAGCAGTACTTC
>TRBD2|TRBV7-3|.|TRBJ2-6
CASSPSGVGLSGANVLTF
TGTGCCAGCAGCCCTAGCGGGGTGGGACTCTCTGGGGCCAACGTCCTGACTTTC
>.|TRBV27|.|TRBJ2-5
CASSLGPSEQETQYF
TGTGCCAGCAGTTTAGGACCTTCGGAGCAAGAGACCCAGTACTTC
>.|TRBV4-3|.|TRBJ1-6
CASSQEGGNSPLHF
TGCGCCAGCAGCCAAGAGGGGGGCAATTCACCCCTCCACTTT
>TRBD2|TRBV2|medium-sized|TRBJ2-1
CASSEVGGLAGGNEQFF
TGTGCCAGCAGTGAAGTTGGTGGACTAGCGGGGGGTAATGAGCAGTTCTTC
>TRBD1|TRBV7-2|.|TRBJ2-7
CASSLVGRGYSYEQYF
TGTGCCAGCAGCTTAGTGGGCAGGGGGTACTCCTACGAGCAGTACTTC
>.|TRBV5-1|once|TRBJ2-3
CASSLAPAGGTDTQYF
TGCGCCAGCAGCTTGGCCCCGGCAGGGGGCACAGATACGCAGTATTTT
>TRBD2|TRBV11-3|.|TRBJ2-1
CASSLGLALSSYNEQFF
TGTGCCAGCAGCTTGGGACTAGCGCTTAGCTCCTACAATGAGCAGTTCTTC
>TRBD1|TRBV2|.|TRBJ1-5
CASRTGVRSGSAQHF
TGTGCCAGCAGAACAGGGGTCAGGTCGGGATCGGCCCAGCATTTT
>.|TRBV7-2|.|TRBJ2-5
CASSLGRTLETQYF
TGTGCCAGCAGCTTAGGGAGGACATTAGAGACCCAGTACTTC
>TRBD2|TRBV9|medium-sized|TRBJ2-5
CASSIGVSGGAGETQYF
TGTGCCAGCAGCATAGGAGTTAGCGGGGGGGCTGGAGAGACCCAGTACTTC
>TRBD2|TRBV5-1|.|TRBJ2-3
CASSLATSGRADTQYF
TGCGCCAGCAGCTTGGCAACTAGCGGGAGAGCAGATACGCAGTATTTT
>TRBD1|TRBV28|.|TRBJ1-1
CASRAGARGPEAFF
TGTGCCAGCCGGGCAGGGGCCAGGGGGCCTGAAGCTTTCTTT
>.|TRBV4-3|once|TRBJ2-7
CASSQGPVFYEQYF
TGCGCCAGCAGCCAAGGTCCGGTTTTCTACGAGCAGTACTTC
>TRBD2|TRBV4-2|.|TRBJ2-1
CASSQIAGDYNEQFF
TGTGCCAGCAGCCAAATAGCGGGGGACTACAATGAGCAGTTCTTC
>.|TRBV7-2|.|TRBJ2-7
CASSLDLEAGRSYEQYF
TGTGCCAGCAGCTTAGATTTGGAGGCAGGGCGATCCTACGAGCAGTACTTC
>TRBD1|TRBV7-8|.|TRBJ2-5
CASSLALRTGAPTVETQYF
TGTGCCAGCAGCTTAGCCCTCAGGACAGGGGCCCCAACGGTGGAGACCCAGTACTTC
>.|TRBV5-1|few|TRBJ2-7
CASSPRGDYEQYF
TGCGCCAGCAGCCCCCGAGGAGATTACGAGCAGTACTTC
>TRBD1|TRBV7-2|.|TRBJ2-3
CASSLDRGTQYF
TGTGCCAGCAGCTTGGACAGGGGAACGCAGTATTTT
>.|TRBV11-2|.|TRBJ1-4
CASSSGTNEKLFF
TGTGCCAGCAGCTCTGGGACTAATGAAAAACTGTTTTTT
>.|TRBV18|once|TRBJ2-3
CASSPDRGSTDTQYF
TGTGCCAGCTCACCTGATCGAGGGTCCACAGATACGCAGTATTTT
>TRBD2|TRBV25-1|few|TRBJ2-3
CASSEGTSGGTDTQYF
TGTGCCAGCAGTGAAGGGACTAGCGGGGGCACAGATACGCAGTATTTT
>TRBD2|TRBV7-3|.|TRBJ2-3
CASSLGGVAHTDTQYF
TGTGCCAGCAGCTTAGGGGGGGTGGCCCACACAGATACGCAGTATTTT
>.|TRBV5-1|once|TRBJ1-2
CASSLRPGTNYGYTF
TGCGCCAGCAGCTTGAGGCCGGGGACTAACTATGGCTACACCTTC
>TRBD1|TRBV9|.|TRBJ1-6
CASSAGRGDNSPLHF
TGTGCCAGCAGCGCTGGCAGGGGGGATAATTCACCCCTCCACTTT
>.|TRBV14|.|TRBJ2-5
CASSQELEKTQYF
TGTGCCAGCAGCCAAGAACTGGAAAAGACCCAGTACTTC
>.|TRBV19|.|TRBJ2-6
CASSPSGANVLTF
TGTGCCAGTAGCCCTTCGGGGGCCAACGTCCTGACTTTC
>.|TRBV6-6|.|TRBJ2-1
CASSDAGIGEQFF
TGTGCCAGCAGCGACGCAGGGATCGGTGAGCAGTTCTTC
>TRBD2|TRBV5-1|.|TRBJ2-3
CASSYGLAGSEDTQYF
TGCGCCAGCAGCTATGGACTAGCGGGGAGCGAGGATACGCAGTATTTT
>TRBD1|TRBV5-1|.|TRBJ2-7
CASSLRPGQGSYEQYF
TGCGCCAGCAGCCTCCGCCCGGGACAGGGATCCTACGAGCAGTACTTC
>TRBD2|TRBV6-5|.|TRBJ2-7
CASSYFSSGRPHEQYF
TGTGCCAGCAGTTACTTCTCTAGCGGGAGACCCCACGAGCAGTACTTC
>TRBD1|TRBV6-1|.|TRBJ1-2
CASSDRGDPNYGYTF
TGTGCCAGCAGTGACAGGGGGGATCCTAACTATGGCTACACCTTC
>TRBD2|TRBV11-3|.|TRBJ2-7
CASSLIVGGRGEQYF
TGTGCCAGCAGCTTAATTGTAGGCGGGAGGGGCGAGCAGTACTTC
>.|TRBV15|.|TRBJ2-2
CATSRAGGETGELFF
TGTGCCACCAGCAGAGCCGGGGGTGAGACCGGGGAGCTGTTTTTT
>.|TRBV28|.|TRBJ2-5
CASSLQGFGTQYF
TGTGCCAGCAGTTTACAAGGGTTTGGGACCCAGTACTTC
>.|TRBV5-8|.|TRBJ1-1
CASMARSTEAFF
TGTGCCAGCATGGCTCGGAGCACTGAAGCTTTCTTT
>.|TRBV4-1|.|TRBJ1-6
CASSQDRGNSPLHF
TGCGCCAGCAGCCAAGATAGAGGGAATTCACCCCTCCACTTT
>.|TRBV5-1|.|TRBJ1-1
CASSLVGVGTEAFF
TGCGCCAGCAGCTTGGTAGGCGTGGGCACTGAAGCTTTCTTT
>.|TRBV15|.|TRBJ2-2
CATSRHTGELFF
TGTGCCACCAGCCGCCACACCGGGGAGCTGTTTTTT
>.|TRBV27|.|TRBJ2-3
CASSESYTGSDTQYF
TGTGCCAGCAGTGAATCCTATACGGGGTCTGATACGCAGTATTTT
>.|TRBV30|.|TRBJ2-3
CAWLKEADTQYF
TGTGCCTGGCTAAAGGAGGCAGATACGCAGTATTTT
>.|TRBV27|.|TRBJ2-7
CASSSRRFFYEQYF
TGTGCCAGCAGTTCGAGAAGGTTTTTCTACGAGCAGTACTTC
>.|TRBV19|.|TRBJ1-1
CASSIRALSYAVVNTEAFF
TGTGCCAGTAGTATACGGGCACTGTCCTACGCCGTGGTGAACACTGAAGCTTTCTTT
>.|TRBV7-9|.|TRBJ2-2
CASSAGRTGELFF
TGTGCCAGCAGCGCAGGGAGGACCGGGGAGCTGTTTTTT
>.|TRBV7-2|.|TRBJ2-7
CASSQSAAYEQYF
TGTGCCAGCAGCCAGTCCGCGGCCTACGAGCAGTACTTC
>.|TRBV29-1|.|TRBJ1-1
CSVDAGGLGGNTEAFF
TGCAGCGTGGACGCCGGGGGACTCGGGGGGAACACTGAAGCTTTCTTT
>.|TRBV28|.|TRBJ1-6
CASSPLRHHNSPLHF
TGTGCCAGCAGTCCCCTGAGACACCATAATTCACCCCTCCACTTT
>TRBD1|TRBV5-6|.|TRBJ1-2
CASSFGQGEISGYTF
TGTGCCAGCAGCTTTGGACAGGGTGAGATTAGTGGCTACACCTTC
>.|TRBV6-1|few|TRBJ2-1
CASSEFSHNEQFF
TGTGCCAGCAGTGAATTCTCTCACAATGAGCAGTTCTTC
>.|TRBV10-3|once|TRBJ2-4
CAMSEAASNIQYF
TGTGCCATGTCCGAGGCAGCCTCAAACATTCAGTACTTC